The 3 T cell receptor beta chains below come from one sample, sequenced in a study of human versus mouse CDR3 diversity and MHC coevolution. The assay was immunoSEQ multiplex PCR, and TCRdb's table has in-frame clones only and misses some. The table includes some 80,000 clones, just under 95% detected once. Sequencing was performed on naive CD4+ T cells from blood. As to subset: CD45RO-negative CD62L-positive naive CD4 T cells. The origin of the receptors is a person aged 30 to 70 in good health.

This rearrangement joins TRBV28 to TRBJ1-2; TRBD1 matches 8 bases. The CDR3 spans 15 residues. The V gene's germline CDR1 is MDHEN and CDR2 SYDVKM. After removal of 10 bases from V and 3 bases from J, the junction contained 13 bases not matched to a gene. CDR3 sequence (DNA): TGTGCCATCTTCAACGGACAGGGTTCTTACTATGGCTACACCTTC. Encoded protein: CAIFNGQGSYYGYTF.

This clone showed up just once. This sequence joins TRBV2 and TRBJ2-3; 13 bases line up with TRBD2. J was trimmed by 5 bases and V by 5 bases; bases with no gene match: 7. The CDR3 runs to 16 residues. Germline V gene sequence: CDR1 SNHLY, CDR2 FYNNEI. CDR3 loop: CASSSRTSGRIDTQYF. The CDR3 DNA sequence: TGTGCCAGCAGTTCTCGGACTAGCGGGAGAATAGATACGCAGTATTTT.

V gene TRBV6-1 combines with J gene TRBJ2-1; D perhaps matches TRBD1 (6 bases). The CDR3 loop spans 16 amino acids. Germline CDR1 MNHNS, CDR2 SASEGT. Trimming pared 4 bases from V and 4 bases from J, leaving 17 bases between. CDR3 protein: CASSVSTGSGYNEQFF. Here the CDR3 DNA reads TGTGCCAGCAGTGTTTCTACAGGGAGTGGGTACAATGAGCAGTTCTTC.